One and the same sample provided the 21 T cell receptor beta chains below, sequenced in a study of cytomegalovirus exposure and HLA in healthy donors. Profiling relied on immunoSEQ multiplex PCR, and the TCRdb table lists in-frame clones only, not all of them. The profile shows 110,000 or so clones, around 86% of them singletons. The specimen was PBMCs. The receptors come from a woman aged 18-30 years in good health and CMV-seropositive.

The chain links TRBV4-1 to TRBJ2-4, with TRBD1 matching 8 bases. The germline V gene encodes CDR1 MGHRA and CDR2 YSYEKL. J was trimmed by 5 bases and V by 2 bases; bases with no gene match: 8. This CDR3 is 16 amino acids long. The CDR3 loop is CASSQHIRTGQNIQYF. The CDR3 coding sequence is TGCGCCAGCAGCCAACACATCAGGACAGGGCAAAACATTCAGTACTTC.

V is TRBV29-1 and J is TRBJ2-7, with D possibly being TRBD1 (7 bases). Germline lookup yields CDR1 SQVTM and CDR2 ANQGSEA. The CDR3 is 14 residues long. Trimming stripped 7 bases from V and 0 bases from J, with 16 bases between. Written as DNA, the CDR3 is TGCAGCGCCCAAAGGCAGGGGGGCTCCTACGAGCAGTACTTC. This sequence encodes CSAQRQGGSYEQYF.

V is TRBV5-6 and J is TRBJ1-5; D gene uncertain. The germline CDR1 and CDR2 sequences are SGHDT and YYEEEE. This CDR3 region has 16 residues. Trimming shortened V by 4 bases and J by 9 bases, and 23 bases separated the two germline ends. The CDR3 sequence: CASSARTAPRERPQHF. As DNA, the CDR3 is TGTGCCAGCAGCGCCCGAACCGCCCCCCGAGAAAGGCCCCAGCATTTT.

This clone occurred once. The chain uses TRBV9 and TRBJ1-1; D is perhaps TRBD1 (5 bases). Germline V gene data show CDR1 as SGDLS and CDR2 as YYNGEE. The CDR3 has 14 residues. V was clipped by 0 bases and J by 6 bases, with 12 bases between them. The CDR3 is CASSVDPQGPEAFF. The CDR3 nucleotides are TGTGCCAGCAGCGTAGACCCCCAGGGTCCTGAAGCTTTCTTT.

V is TRBV13 and J is TRBJ2-7; 10 bases agree with TRBD2. The CDR3 totals 15 residues. In germline, CDR1 is PRHDT, CDR2 FYEKMQ (reference sequence). Trimming took 0 bases from V and 6 from J; bases not matched to a gene: 5. The CDR3 sequence: CASSLGLAGAIEQYF. The CDR3 DNA sequence: TGTGCCAGCAGCTTAGGTCTAGCGGGGGCTATCGAGCAGTACTTC.

The chain is built from TRBV4-1 and TRBJ2-5; 9 bases map to TRBD1. After removal of 1 base from V and 1 base from J, the junction contained 1 base not matched to a gene. The germline CDR1 and CDR2 sequences are MGHRA and YSYEKL. The CDR3 has 15 amino acids. As DNA, the CDR3 is TGCGCCAGCAGCCAAGGGGACAGGGTCCAAGAGACCCAGTACTTC. Its translation is CASSQGDRVQETQYF.

The chain carries TRBV11-2 and TRBJ1-4, with 7 bases lining up with TRBD1. Germline CDR1 is SGHAT and CDR2 is FQNNGV. J was trimmed by 5 bases and V by 5 bases; bases with no gene match: 8. This CDR3 has 15 amino acids. The CDR3 reads CASSPDRVWNEKLFF. In DNA, the CDR3 is TGTGCCAGCAGCCCCGACAGGGTATGGAATGAAAAACTGTTTTTT.

The chain joins TRBV4-1 to TRBJ1-1; the D gene is possibly TRBD1 (6 bases). With 1 base removed from V and 0 bases from J, the gap between germline ends came to 9 bases. This CDR3 is 15 amino acids long. The germline V gene has CDR1 MGHRA and CDR2 YSYEKL. CDR3 loop: CASSQGEGVNTEAFF. CDR3 sequence (DNA): TGCGCCAGCAGCCAAGGAGAGGGGGTGAACACTGAAGCTTTCTTT.

This clone was observed once. The V and J genes are TRBV5-1 and TRBJ1-3; the D gene is possibly TRBD1 (5 bases). CDR3 size: 17 residues. Per germline, CDR1 SGHRS and CDR2 YFSETQ. V lost 4 bases to trimming and J lost 0 bases, with 17 bases between them. The CDR3 sequence: CASSRDGSPISGNTIYF. CDR3 nucleotide sequence: TGCGCCAGCAGCAGGGACGGGAGCCCCATCTCTGGAAACACCATATATTTT.

The V call is TRBV6-5, the J call TRBJ1-5, with a tentative D call TRBD1 (6 bases). Trimming removed 7 bases at V and 4 bases at J, with 8 bases between. This CDR3 spans 12 amino acids. Germline CDR1 and CDR2: MNHEY and SVGAGI. CDR3 coding DNA: TGTGCCAGCACGACAGGTAATCAGCCCCAGCATTTT. Protein product: CASTTGNQPQHF.

This chain links TRBV6-1 with TRBJ1-2; D possibly corresponds to TRBD1 (5 bases). This CDR3 spans 15 amino acids. CDR1 and CDR2 from the germline V gene are MNHNS and SASEGT. V was clipped by 2 bases and J by 3 bases, with 13 bases between them. CDR3 residues: CASSENMGLDYGYTF. The CDR3 DNA follows: TGTGCCAGCAGTGAAAATATGGGGCTCGACTATGGCTACACCTTC.

V usage is TRBV2 and J usage is TRBJ2-7; TRBD1 is a possible D gene (5 bases). V was clipped by 7 bases and J by 1 base, with 14 bases between them. Germline V gene sequence: CDR1 SNHLY, CDR2 FYNNEI. The CDR3 length is 14 residues. CDR3 bases: TGTGCCAGCAAAAAGGGGTTATATTCCTACGAGCAGTACTTC. It yields the protein CASKKGLYSYEQYF.

This clone was detected only once. The chain carries TRBV7-8 and TRBJ2-3, with D possibly matching TRBD1 (5 bases). The CDR3 runs 15 residues. CDR1 SGHVS and CDR2 FQNEAQ come from the germline V gene. The ends were cut back, 5 bases at V and 1 base at J, with 13 bases in the middle. The CDR3 here is CASSTRASGTDTQYF. For the CDR3, the DNA is TGTGCCAGCAGCACCAGGGCCTCTGGCACAGATACGCAGTATTTT.

The chain has TRBV5-4 and TRBJ2-1; possible D gene TRBD1, 6 bases. The CDR3 sequence is 15 residues long. The V gene's germline CDR1 is SGHNT and CDR2 YYREEE (reference sequence). V lost 2 bases, J lost 3 bases, and 12 bases lay in between. CDR3 nucleotides: TGTGCCAGCAGCTTAGGGGACACCAACTACAATGAGCAGTTCTTC. This gives the protein CASSLGDTNYNEQFF.

As to this clone: One end of the junction fails to match germline, which may point to a read error. The V and J genes are TRBV7-7 and TRBJ1-1; maybe TRBD1 (6 bases). Looked up from germline, CDR1 is SSHAT and CDR2 is FNYEAQ (reference sequence). The CDR3 has 13 residues. The CDR3 DNA reads TGTGCTAGCAGCTTAGCCCCAGGGGCTGAAGCTTTCTTT. Translated, it gives CASSLAPGAEAFF.

This clone was detected a few times. The V and J genes are TRBV2 and TRBJ1-5, with 10 bases fitting TRBD1. Losses at the gene ends were 4 bases for V and 7 bases for J; bases not matched to a gene: 7. CDR3 length equals 15 residues. Germline lookup yields CDR1 SNHLY and CDR2 FYNNEI. The CDR3 is CASSGQGASAQPQHF. Here the CDR3 DNA reads TGTGCCAGCAGTGGACAGGGGGCTTCGGCGCAGCCCCAGCATTTT.

The chain joins TRBV19 to TRBJ1-2; 8 bases fit TRBD1. The CDR3 length is 17 residues. CDR1 is LNHDA, CDR2 SQIVND, per germline (reference sequence). Trimming removed 6 bases from V and 4 bases from J; junction bases left unmatched: 16. CDR3: CASRTTIGQGFSYGYTF. CDR3 DNA: TGTGCCAGTAGAACTACGATCGGACAGGGTTTTTCCTATGGCTACACCTTC.

The chain is built from TRBV27 and TRBJ2-1, with 7 bases aligning to TRBD2. The CDR3 loop spans 15 amino acids. The V segment lost 5 bases and the J segment 4 bases; nucleotides outside the gene matches: 8. The germline V gene encodes CDR1 MNHEY and CDR2 SMNVEV (reference sequence). The CDR3 reads CASSPRTRPYNEQFF. CDR3 DNA: TGTGCCAGCAGTCCCAGGACTAGACCTTACAATGAGCAGTTCTTC.

V gene TRBV9 combines with J gene TRBJ2-1, with D perhaps matching TRBD2 (5 bases). The CDR3 runs to 13 residues. The germline gives CDR1 SGDLS, CDR2 YYNGEE. The V gene lost 2 bases and the J gene lost 5 bases, with 8 bases spanning the gap. The CDR3: CASSVTRNNEQFF. The CDR3 DNA sequence: TGTGCCAGCAGCGTCACTAGAAACAATGAGCAGTTCTTC.

V is TRBV19 and J is TRBJ2-5, with 7 bases aligning to TRBD1. CDR1 and CDR2 from the germline V gene are LNHDA and SQIVND (reference sequence). This CDR3 is built from 15 residues. V shed 4 bases, J shed 5 bases, and the junction held 10 bases outside the gene matches. In DNA, the CDR3 is TGTGCCAGTAGTAGGAGGAAACAGGGGAGCGAGACCCAGTACTTC. Its translation is CASSRRKQGSETQYF.

The sample holds one count of this clone. The chain joins TRBV10-3 to TRBJ1-1; no clear D gene. CDR1 and CDR2 from the germline V gene are ENHRY and SYGVKD. The CDR3 runs 13 residues. Trimming removed 10 bases at V and 1 base at J, with 13 bases between. The CDR3 loop reads CATRRNGNTEAFF. CDR3 DNA: TGTGCCACCAGGAGAAACGGGAACACTGAAGCTTTCTTT.